This T cell receptor (beta chain) was found in a study of metastatic and nonmetastatic thyroid tumors. Study context: Repertoires from blood and tumor or nodule tissue of malignant and benign thyroid patients were compared.

CDR1 MGHDK and CDR2 SYGVNS come from the germline V gene. The ends were cut back, 8 bases at V and 6 bases at J, with 12 bases in the middle. The CDR3 consists of 12 residues. Each patient went into thyroid surgery without having received any treatment. Study processing details: A classifier of distant metastasis in papillary thyroid cancer was built from CDR3 differences (across clinicopathological groups). TCRdb ran MiXCR on the PCR reads. These V and J calls rely on TCRdb rather than the paper's analysis. The profile covers about 35,000 clones, with 25% to 30% appearing a single time and 6% to 8.5% taken by the ten largest. This clone was seen only a few times.

The sample comprised blood. The TCR comes from a female donor with papillary thyroid cancer or a benign thyroid nodule (not recorded which). Some clones in this sample may be carry-over from other donors' samples. The chain joins TRBV25-1 to TRBJ2-3, with unresolved D. For the CDR3, the DNA is TGTGCCAGCGCGTCGCTGCGGGATACGCAGTATTTT. Translating it yields CASASLRDTQYF.